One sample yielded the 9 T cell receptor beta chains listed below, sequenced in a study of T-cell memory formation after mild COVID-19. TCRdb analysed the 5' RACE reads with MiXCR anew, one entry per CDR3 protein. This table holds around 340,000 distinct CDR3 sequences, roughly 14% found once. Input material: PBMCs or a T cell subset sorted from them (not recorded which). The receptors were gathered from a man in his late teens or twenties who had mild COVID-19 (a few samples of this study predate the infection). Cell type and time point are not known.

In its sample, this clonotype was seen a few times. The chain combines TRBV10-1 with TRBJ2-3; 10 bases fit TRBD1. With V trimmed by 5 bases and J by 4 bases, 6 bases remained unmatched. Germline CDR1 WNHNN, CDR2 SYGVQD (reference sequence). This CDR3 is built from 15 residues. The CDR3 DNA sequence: TGCGCCAGCAGTCCGGGACAGGGGTTCGCAGATACGCAGTATTTT. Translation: CASSPGQGFADTQYF.

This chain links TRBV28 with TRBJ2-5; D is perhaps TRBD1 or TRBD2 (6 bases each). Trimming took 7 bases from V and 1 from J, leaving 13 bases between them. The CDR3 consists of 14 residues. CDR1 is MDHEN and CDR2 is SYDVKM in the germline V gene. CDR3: CASTSGAIQETQYF. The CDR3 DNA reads TGTGCCAGCACTTCGGGGGCCATCCAAGAGACCCAGTACTTC. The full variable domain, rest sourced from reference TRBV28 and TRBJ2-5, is DVKVTQSSRYLVKRTGEKVFLECVQDMDHENMFWYRQDPGLGLRLIYFSYDVKMKEKGDIPEGYSVSREKKERFSLILESASTNQTSMYLCASTSGAIQETQYFGPGTRLLVL.

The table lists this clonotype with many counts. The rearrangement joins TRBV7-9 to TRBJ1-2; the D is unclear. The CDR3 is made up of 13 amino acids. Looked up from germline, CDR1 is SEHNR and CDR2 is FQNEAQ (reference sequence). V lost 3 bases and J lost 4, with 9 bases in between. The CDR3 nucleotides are TGTGCCAGCAGCTTCGGCCGATTCTATGGCTACACCTTC. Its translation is CASSFGRFYGYTF. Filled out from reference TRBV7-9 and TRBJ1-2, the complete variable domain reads DTGVSQNPRHKITKRGQNVTFRCDPISEHNRLYWYRQTLGQGPEFLTYFQNEAQLEKSRLLSDRFSAERPKGSFSTLEIQRTEQGDSAMYLCASSFGRFYGYTFGSGTRLTVV.

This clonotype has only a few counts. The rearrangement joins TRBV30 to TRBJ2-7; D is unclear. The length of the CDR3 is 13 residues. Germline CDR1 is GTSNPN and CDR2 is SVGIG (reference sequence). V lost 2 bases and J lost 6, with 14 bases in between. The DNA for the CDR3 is TGTGCCTGGAGTCCGTGGCAGGTCTCCGAGCAGTACTTC. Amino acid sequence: CAWSPWQVSEQYF.

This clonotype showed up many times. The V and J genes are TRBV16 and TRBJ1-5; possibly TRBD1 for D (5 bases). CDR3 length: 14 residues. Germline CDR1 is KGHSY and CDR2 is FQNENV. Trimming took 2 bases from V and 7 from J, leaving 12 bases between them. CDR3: CASSQGQMGQPQHF. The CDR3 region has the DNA TGTGCCAGCAGCCAAGGACAAATGGGGCAGCCCCAGCATTTT.

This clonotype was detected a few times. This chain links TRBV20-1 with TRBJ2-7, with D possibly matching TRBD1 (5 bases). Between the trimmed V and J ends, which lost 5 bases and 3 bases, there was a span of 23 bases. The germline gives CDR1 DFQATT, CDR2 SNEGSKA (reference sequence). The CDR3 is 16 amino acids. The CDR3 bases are TGCAGTGCTGACAGACCGTCGGACCCTAATGACTACGAGCAGTACTTC. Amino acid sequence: CSADRPSDPNDYEQYF.

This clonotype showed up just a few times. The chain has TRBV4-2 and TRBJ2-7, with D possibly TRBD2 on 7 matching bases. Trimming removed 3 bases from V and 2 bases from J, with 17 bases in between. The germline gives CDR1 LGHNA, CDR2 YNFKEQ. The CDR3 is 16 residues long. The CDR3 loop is CASSQIGGAGTYEQYF. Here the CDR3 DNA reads TGTGCCAGCAGCCAGATAGGGGGGGCGGGGACCTACGAGCAGTACTTC.

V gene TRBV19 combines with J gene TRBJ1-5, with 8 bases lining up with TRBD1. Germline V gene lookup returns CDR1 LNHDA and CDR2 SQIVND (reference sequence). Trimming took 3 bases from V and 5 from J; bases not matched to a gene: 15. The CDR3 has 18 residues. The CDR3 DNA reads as TGTGCCAGTAGTATTTTACCCCCCGGACAGGGACTCTATCAGCCCCAGCATTTT. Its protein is CASSILPPGQGLYQPQHF.

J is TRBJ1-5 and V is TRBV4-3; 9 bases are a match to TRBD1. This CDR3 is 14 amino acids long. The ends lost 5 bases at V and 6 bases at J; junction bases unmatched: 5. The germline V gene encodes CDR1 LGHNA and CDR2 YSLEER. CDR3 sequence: CASSRDRVSQPQHF. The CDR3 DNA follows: TGCGCCAGCAGCAGGGACAGGGTGAGTCAGCCCCAGCATTTT.